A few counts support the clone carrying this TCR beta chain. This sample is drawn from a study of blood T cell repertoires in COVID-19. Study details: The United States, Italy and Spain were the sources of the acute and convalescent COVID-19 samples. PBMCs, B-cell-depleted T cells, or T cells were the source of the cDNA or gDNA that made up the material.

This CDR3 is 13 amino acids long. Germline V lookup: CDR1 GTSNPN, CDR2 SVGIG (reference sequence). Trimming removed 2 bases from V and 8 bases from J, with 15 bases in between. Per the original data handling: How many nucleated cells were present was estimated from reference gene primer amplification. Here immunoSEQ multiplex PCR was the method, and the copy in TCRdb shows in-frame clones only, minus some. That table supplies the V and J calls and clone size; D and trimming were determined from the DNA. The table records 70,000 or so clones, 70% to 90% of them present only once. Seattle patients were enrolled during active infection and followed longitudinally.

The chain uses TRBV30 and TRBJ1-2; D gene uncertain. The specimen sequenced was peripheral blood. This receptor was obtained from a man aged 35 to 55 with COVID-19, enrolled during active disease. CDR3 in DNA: TGTGCCTGGAGTTGGGTCCTAACTATGGGCTACACCTTC. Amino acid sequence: CAWSWVLTMGYTF.